The 6 T cell receptor beta chains listed next were all sequenced from one sample in a study of T cell responses to AZD1222 COVID-19 vaccine. Data came from immunoSEQ multiplex PCR; TCRdb stores just in-frame clones and leaves some out. The table lists 150,000 or so clones, approximately 90% of them singletons. The sequencing used peripheral blood, collected on day 0 of AZD1222 vaccination. All receptors come from an adult in good health.

This clone appeared a single time. The genes are TRBV28 and TRBJ1-2; unclear D gene. Germline assignment: CDR1 MDHEN and CDR2 SYDVKM. The CDR3 extends over 13 amino acids. Deletions cut 2 bases from V and 3 bases from J, with 7 bases between. CDR3 sequence reads: CASSLMRDYGYTF. CDR3 nucleotides: TGTGCCAGCAGTTTAATGCGGGACTATGGCTACACCTTC.

This clone has more than one count but fewer than ten. The chain couples TRBV24-1 to TRBJ2-3; TRBD1 or TRBD2 may be the D gene (5 bases each). CDR3 length equals 16 residues. Trimming shortened V by 2 bases and J by 4 bases, and 15 bases separated the two germline ends. Germline CDR1 and CDR2: KGHDR and SFDVKD. The CDR3 bases are TGTGCCACCAGTGATTCGGGGCTGGGGGACGCAGATACGCAGTATTTT. This translates into CATSDSGLGDADTQYF.

The V gene is TRBV6-5, the J gene TRBJ1-2, with D unclear. V dropped 6 bases and J dropped 4 bases, with 18 bases sitting between them. The CDR3 extends over 15 amino acids. Germline V CDR1 and CDR2: MNHEY, SVGAGI. CDR3 nucleotides: TGTGCCAGCAGGCAAACGGAGTATTTGAGCTATGGCTACACCTTC. Translating gives CASRQTEYLSYGYTF.

The rearrangement uses TRBV21-1 and TRBJ2-7; TRBD1, the table's D call, was not compared with the DNA. TRBV21-1 is reported as a pseudogene. The CDR3 consists of 16 residues. Written as DNA, the CDR3 is TGTGCCAGCAGCATTCCGAGTCCGGGACAGGACTACGAGCAGTACTTC. This encodes CASSIPSPGQDYEQYF.

The J gene is TRBJ1-1, the V gene TRBV12-5; TRBD1 might be the D (5 bases). Germline-derived CDR1 and CDR2 are LGHNT and FRNRAP. The CDR3 runs to 12 residues. Trimming cost V 5 bases and J 4 bases, with 8 bases left between them. The CDR3 coding sequence is TGTGCTAGTGGTGGGACGGGCACTGAAGCTTTCTTT. This codes for CASGGTGTEAFF.

This rearrangement joins TRBV6-5 to TRBJ1-1; D might be TRBD1 (5 bases). The length of the CDR3 is 13 residues. V was cut by 7 bases and J by 1 base, with 10 bases left in between. The germline gives CDR1 MNHEY, CDR2 SVGAGI. The CDR3, as DNA: TGTGCCAGCACCAGGGAGGGGAACACTGAAGCTTTCTTT. Translation: CASTREGNTEAFF.